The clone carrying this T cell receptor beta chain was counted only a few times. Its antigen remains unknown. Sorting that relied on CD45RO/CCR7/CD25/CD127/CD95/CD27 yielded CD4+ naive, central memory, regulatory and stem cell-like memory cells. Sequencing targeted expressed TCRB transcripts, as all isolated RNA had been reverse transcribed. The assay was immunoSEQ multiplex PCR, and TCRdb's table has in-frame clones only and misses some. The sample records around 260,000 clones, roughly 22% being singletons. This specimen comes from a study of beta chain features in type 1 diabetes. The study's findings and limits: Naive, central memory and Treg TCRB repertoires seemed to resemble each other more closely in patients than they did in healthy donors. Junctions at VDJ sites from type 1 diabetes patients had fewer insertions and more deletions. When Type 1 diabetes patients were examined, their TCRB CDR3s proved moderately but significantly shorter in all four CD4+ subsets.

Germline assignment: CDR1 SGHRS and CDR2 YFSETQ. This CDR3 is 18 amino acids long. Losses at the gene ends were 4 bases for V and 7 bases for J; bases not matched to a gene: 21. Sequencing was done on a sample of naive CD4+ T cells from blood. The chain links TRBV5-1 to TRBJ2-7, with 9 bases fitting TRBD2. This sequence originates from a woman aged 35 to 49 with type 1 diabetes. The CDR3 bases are TGCGCCAGCAGCCCGGACGGAGGGCTAGCGGGAACCATGAGAGAGCAGTACTTC. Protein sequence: CASSPDGGLAGTMREQYF.